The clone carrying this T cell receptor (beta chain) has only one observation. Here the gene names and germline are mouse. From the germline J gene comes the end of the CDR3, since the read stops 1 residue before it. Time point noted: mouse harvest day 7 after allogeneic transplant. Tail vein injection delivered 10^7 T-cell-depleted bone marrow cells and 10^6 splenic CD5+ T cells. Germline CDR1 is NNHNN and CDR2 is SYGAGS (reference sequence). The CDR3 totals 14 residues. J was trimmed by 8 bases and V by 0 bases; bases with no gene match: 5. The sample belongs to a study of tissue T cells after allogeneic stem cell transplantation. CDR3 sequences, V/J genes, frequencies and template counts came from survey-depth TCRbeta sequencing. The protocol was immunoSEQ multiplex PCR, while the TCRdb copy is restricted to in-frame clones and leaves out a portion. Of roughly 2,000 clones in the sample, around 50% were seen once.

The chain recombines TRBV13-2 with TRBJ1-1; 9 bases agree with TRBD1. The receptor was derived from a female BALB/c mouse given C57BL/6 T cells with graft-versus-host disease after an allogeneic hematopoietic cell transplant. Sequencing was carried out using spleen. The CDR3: CASGDAQGAREVFF. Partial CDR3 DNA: TGTGCCAGCGGTGATGCACAGGGGGCAAGGGAAGTCTTC.